This TCR beta chain was documented in a study of blood T cell repertoires in COVID-19 (TCRdb year 2020). Study-wide context: Collaborator samples came from the United States, Italy and Spain and covered acute and convalescent phases of COVID-19. A de-identified subject ID, COVID-19 status, age in years and sex were almost always included in the sample metadata. A freely available public database, intended as a resource for researchers studying the immune response to SARS-CoV-2, is where the repertoires were released. Deeply sampled blood TCRbeta repertoires from subjects exposed to, actively infected with, or recovered from COVID-19 were included in the dataset. Where available, HLA class I and class II types were obtained from metadata supplied by the sample provider rather than from assay-based typing. Samples were obtained from the ongoing ImmuneRACE study (first 160 participants) and from 950 to 1,500 subjects provided by 6 global collaborators. The prospective study material was composed of cDNA or gDNA derived from T cells, B-cell-depleted T cells, or PBMCs. The investigation overall reported the following: The quantity of clinical and demographic metadata differed by source and by participant and was supplied without curation.

Relative to germline, V is missing 4 bases and J is missing 7 bases, with 8 bases of the junction outside any gene match. The germline V gene sets CDR1 to SGHRS and CDR2 to YFSETQ. Including the terminal cysteine and phenylalanine, the CDR3 comprises 14 residues. The sequence is cut down to CDR3 DNA, 42 bases in frame from base 1. As for this clone: Which antigen it targets is not known. The input lacks base qualities; no much larger clone sits a single base away.

Participants in the prospective study were aged about 18 to 95 years, lived in more than 20 United States geographic areas, and enrolled through a virtual design. Cohort assignment in the prospective study relied on participant-reported clinical history from a screening survey and a study questionnaire. Recovered participants in ImmuneRACE Cohort 3 were defined by two consecutive negative NP/OP PCR tests, clearance by a healthcare professional, or resolution of symptoms. In the prospective study, mobile phlebotomists collected whole blood, serum and a nasopharyngeal or oropharyngeal swab from each participant. Additional blood draws and questionnaires over an approximately two-month period could optionally be provided by prospective study participants. Before DNA extraction, blood samples from the prospective study were shipped at room temperature or frozen. The immunoSEQ Assay, a bias-controlled multiplex PCR, was used to amplify TCRbeta CDR3 regions from genomic DNA. The authors' pipeline ran thus. The number of nucleated cells in each sample was estimated by amplification of reference gene primers within the assay. Sequence reads were collapsed and filtered to measure the absolute abundance of every unique TCRbeta CDR3 rearrangement. For each sample, productive Simpson clonality was calculated as the square root of Simpson's diversity index across productive rearrangements. In its TCRdb copy, this immuneACCESS table keeps in-frame sequences only and misses some clones. Where compared with another copy, unresolved V genes explain less than half of these, and the others have no known cause. V and J calls and clone size are given by that table; D and trimming were obtained from the DNA. For this sample there are roughly 130,000 clones; about four fifths appear just once. The leading ten clones occupy 9.2% of the sample.

The sample consisted of PBMCs or T cells enriched from blood (not recorded which). The chain was built from TRBV5-1 and TRBJ2-7; the central 10 bases match TRBD1. The TCR sequence derives from a man aged 50-60 years who had recovered from COVID-19. The base sequence is TGCGCCAGCAGCCTTCGGACAGGGGGAGGTGAGCAGTACTTC. Translated, it reads CASSLRTGGGEQYF.